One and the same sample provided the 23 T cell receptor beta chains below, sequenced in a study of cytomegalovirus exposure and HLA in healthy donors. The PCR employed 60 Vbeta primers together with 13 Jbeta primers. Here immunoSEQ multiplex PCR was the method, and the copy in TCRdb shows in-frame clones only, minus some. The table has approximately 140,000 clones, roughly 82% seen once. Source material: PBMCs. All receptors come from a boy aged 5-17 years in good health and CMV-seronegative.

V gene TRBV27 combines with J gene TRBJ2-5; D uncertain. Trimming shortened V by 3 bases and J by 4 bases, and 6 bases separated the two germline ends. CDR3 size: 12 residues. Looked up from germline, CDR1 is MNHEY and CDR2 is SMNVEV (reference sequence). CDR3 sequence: CASSFSGETQYF. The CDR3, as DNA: TGTGCCAGCAGTTTCTCGGGAGAGACCCAGTACTTC.

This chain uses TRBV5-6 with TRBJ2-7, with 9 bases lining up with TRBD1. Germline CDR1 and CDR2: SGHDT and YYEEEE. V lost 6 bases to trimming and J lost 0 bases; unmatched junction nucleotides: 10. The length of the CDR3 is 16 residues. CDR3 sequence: CASTPVRTGVSYEQYF. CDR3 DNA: TGTGCCAGCACCCCAGTCAGGACAGGGGTCTCCTACGAGCAGTACTTC.

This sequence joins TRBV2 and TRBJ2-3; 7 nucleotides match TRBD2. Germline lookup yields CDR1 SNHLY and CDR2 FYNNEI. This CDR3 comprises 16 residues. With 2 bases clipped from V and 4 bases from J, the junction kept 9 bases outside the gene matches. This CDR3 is CASSEQELARADTQYF. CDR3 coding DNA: TGTGCCAGCAGTGAACAAGAACTAGCGAGGGCAGATACGCAGTATTTT.

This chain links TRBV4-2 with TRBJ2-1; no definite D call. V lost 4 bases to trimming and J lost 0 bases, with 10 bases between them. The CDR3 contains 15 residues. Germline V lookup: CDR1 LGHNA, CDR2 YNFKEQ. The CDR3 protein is CASSPARSSYNEQFF. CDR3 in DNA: TGTGCCAGCAGCCCCGCTAGAAGCTCCTACAATGAGCAGTTCTTC.

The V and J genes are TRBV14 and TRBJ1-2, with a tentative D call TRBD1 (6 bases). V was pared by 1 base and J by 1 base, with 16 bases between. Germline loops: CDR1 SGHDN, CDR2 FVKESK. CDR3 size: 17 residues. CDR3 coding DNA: TGTGCCAGCAGCCAAGCGATCTCAGGGGAGATTAACTATGGCTACACCTTC. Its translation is CASSQAISGEINYGYTF.

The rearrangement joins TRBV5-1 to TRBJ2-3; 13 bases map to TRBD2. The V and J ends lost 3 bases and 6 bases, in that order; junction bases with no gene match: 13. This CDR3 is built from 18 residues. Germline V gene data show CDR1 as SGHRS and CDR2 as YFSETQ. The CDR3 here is CASSSGTSGTLVTDTQYF. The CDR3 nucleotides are TGCGCCAGCAGCTCCGGGACTAGCGGGACCCTAGTGACGGATACGCAGTATTTT.

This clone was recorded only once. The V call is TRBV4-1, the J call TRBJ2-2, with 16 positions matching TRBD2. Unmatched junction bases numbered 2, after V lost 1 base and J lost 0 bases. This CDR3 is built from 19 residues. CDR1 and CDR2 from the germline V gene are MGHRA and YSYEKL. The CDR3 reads CASSQGGLAGGSNTGELFF. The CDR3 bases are TGCGCCAGCAGCCAAGGGGGACTAGCGGGAGGGTCGAACACCGGGGAGCTGTTTTTT.

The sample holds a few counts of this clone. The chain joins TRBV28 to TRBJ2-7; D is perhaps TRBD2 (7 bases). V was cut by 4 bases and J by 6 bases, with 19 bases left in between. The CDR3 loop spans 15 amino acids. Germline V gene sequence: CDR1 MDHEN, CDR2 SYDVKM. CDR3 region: CASSSQLGGGGEQYF. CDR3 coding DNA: TGTGCCAGCAGTTCCCAGCTGGGGGGCGGGGGCGAGCAGTACTTC.

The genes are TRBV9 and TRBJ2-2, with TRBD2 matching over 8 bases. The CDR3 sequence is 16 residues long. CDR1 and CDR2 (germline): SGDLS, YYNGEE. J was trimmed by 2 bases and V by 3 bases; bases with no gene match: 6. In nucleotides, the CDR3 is TGTGCCAGCAGCGGTCTCGGGAGGGCCAACACCGGGGAGCTGTTTTTT. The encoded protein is CASSGLGRANTGELFF.

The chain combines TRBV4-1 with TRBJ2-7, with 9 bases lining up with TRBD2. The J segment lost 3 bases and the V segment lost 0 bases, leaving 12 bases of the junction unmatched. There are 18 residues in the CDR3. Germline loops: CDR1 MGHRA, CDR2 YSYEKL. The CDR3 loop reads CASSQEEGSLAGNYEQYF. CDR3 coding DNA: TGCGCCAGCAGCCAAGAAGAAGGGAGTCTAGCGGGAAACTACGAGCAGTACTTC.

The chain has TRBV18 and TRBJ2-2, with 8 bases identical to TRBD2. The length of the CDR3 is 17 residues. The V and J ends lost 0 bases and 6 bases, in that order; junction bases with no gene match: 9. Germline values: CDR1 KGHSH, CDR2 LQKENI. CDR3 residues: CASSPPRGLAGAGELFF. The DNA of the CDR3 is TGTGCCAGCTCACCACCCCGAGGGCTAGCGGGCGCCGGGGAGCTGTTTTTT.

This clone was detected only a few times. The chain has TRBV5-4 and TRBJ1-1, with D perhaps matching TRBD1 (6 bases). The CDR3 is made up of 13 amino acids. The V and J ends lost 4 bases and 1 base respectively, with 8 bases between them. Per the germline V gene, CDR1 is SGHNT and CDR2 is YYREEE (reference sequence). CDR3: CASSGQTNTEAFF. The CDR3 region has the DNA TGTGCCAGCAGCGGACAGACGAACACTGAAGCTTTCTTT.

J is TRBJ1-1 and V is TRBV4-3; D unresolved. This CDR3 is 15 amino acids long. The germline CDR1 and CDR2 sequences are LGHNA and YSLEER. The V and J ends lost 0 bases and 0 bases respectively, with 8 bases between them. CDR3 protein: CASSQDLELNTEAFF. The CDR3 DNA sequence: TGCGCCAGCAGCCAAGATCTAGAGCTGAACACTGAAGCTTTCTTT.

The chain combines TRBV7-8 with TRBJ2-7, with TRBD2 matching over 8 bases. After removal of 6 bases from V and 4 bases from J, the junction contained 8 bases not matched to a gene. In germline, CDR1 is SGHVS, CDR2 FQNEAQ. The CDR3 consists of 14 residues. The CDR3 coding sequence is TGTGCCAGCAGTTACGGGGGGGACGGATACGAGCAGTACTTC. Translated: CASSYGGDGYEQYF.

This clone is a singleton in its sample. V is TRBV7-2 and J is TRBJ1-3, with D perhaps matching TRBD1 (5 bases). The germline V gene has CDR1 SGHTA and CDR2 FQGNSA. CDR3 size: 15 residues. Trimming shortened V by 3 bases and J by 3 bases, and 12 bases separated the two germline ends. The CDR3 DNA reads TGTGCCAGCAGCTTGGGGGGGTCCGGTGGAAACACCATATATTTT. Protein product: CASSLGGSGGNTIYF.

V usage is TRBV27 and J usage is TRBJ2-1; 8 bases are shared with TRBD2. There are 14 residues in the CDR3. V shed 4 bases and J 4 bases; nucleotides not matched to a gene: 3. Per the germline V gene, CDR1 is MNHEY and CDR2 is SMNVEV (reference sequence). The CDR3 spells CASSWGLGYNEQFF. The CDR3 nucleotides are TGTGCCAGCAGTTGGGGACTAGGGTACAATGAGCAGTTCTTC.

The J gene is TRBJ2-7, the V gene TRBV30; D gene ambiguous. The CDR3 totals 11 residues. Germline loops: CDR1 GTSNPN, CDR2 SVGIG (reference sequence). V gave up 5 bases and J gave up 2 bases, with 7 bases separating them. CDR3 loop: CAWEQAYEQYF. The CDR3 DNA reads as TGTGCCTGGGAACAAGCCTACGAGCAGTACTTC.

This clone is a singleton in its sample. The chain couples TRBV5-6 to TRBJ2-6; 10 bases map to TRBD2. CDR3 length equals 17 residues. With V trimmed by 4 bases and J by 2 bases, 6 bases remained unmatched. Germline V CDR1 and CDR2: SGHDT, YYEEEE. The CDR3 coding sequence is TGTGCCAGCAGCCCGCCGGGACTAGCGCCTGGGGCCAACGTCCTGACTTTC. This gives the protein CASSPPGLAPGANVLTF. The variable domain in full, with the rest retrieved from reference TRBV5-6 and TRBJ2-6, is DAGVTQSPTHLIKTRGQQVTLRCSPKSGHDTVSWYQQALGQGPQFIFQYYEEEERQRGNFPDRFSGHQFPNYSSELNVNALLLGDSALYLCASSPPGLAPGANVLTFGAGSRLTVL.

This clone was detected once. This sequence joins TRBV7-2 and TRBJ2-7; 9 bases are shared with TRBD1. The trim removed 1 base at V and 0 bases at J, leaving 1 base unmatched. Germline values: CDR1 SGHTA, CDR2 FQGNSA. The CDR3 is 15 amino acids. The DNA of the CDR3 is TGTGCCAGCAGCTTAGAGGGACAGGGCTCCTACGAGCAGTACTTC. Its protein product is CASSLEGQGSYEQYF. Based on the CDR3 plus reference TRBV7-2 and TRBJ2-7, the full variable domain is GAGVSQSPSNKVTEKGKDVELRCDPISGHTALYWYRQSLGQGLEFLIYFQGNSAPDKSGLPSDRFSAERTGGSVSTLTIQRTQQEDSAVYLCASSLEGQGSYEQYFGPGTRLTVT.

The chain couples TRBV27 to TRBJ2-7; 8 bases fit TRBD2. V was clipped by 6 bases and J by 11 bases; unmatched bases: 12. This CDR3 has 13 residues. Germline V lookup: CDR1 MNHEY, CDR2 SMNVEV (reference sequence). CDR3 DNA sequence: TGTGCCAGCAGCCTCGGGACTAGGCTTCGGGAGTACTTC. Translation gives CASSLGTRLREYF.

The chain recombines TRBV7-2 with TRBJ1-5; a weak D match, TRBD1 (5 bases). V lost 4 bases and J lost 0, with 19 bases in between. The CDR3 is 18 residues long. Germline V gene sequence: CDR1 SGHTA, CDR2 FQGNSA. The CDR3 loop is CASSSTETRPNSNQPQHF. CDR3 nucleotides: TGTGCCAGCAGCTCGACAGAGACCAGACCCAATAGCAATCAGCCCCAGCATTTT.

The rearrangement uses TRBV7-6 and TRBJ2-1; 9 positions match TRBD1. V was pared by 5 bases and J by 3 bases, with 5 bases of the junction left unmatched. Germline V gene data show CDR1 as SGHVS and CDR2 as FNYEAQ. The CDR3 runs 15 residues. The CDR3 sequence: CASSHGTGSYNEQFF. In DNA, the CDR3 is TGTGCCAGCAGCCACGGGACAGGGAGCTACAATGAGCAGTTCTTC.

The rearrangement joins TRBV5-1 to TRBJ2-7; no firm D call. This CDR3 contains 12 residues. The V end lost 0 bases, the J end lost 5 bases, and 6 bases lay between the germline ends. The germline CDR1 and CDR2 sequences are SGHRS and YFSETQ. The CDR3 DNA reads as TGCGCCAGCAGCTTGGAGGAGAACGAGCAGTACTTC. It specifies CASSLEENEQYF.